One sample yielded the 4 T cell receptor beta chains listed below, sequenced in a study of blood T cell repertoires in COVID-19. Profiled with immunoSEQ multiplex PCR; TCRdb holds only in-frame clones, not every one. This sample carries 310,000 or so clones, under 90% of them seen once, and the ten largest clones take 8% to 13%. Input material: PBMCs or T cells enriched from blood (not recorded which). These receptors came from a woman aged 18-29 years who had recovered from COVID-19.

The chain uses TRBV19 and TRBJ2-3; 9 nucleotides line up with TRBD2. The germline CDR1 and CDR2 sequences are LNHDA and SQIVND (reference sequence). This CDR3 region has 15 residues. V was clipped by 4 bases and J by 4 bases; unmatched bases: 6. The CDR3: CASSTGTSPPDTQYF. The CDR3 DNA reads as TGTGCCAGTAGTACCGGGACTAGCCCCCCAGATACGCAGTATTTT.

In DNA form, the CDR3 reads TGTGCCAGCAGCTTTGCTGGGGGCGCGGCTGAAGCTTTCTTT. It specifies CASSFAGGAAEAFF. The rearrangement uses TRBV5-6 and TRBJ1-1, with TRBD1 as a possible D gene (6 bases). CDR1 is SGHDT and CDR2 is YYEEEE in the germline V gene. This CDR3 spans 14 amino acids. V lost 2 bases, J lost 6 bases, and 14 bases lay in between.

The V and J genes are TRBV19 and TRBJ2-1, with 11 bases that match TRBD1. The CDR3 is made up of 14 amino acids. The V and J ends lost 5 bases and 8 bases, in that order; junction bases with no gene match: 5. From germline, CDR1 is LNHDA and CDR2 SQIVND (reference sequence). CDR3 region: CASSPGQGADEQFF. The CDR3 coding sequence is TGTGCCAGTAGTCCAGGACAGGGGGCTGATGAGCAGTTCTTC.

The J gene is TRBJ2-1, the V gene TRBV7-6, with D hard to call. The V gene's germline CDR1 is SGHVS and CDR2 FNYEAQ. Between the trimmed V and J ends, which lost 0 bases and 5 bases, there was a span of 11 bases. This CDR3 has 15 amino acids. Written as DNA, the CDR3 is TGTGCCAGCAGCTTAGCGCTACGCGCAAACAATGAGCAGTTCTTC. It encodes CASSLALRANNEQFF.